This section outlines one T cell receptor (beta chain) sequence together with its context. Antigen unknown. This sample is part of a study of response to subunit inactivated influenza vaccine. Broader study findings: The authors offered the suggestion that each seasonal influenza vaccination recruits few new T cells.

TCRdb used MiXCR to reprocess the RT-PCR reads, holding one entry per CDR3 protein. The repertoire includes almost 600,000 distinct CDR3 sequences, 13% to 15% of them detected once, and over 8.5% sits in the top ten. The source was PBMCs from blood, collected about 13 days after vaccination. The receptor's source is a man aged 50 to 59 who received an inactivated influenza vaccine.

This CDR3 reads CASSYFRDRGSYEQYF. CDR3 sequence (DNA): TGTGCCAGCAGTTATTTCCGGGACAGGGGATCCTACGAGCAGTACTTC. The chain uses TRBV6-2 or TRBV6-3 and TRBJ2-7; 10 nucleotides line up with TRBD1. Germline lookup yields CDR1 MNHEY and CDR2 SVGEGT. This CDR3 has 16 residues. Trimming cost V 3 bases and J 1 base; bases outside gene matches: 6.